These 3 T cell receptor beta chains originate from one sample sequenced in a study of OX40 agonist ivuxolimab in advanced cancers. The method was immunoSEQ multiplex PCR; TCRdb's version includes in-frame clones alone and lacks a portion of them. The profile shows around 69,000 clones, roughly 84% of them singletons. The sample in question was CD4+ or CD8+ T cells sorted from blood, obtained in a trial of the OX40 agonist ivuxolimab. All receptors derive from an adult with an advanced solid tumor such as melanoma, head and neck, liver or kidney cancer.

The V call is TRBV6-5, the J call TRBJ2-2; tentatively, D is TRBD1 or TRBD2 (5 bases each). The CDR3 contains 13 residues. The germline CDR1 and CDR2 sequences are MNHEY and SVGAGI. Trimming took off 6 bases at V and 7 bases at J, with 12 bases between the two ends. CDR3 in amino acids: CASSSVGGGELFF. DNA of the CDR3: TGTGCCAGCAGCTCCGTTGGGGGCGGGGAGCTGTTTTTT.

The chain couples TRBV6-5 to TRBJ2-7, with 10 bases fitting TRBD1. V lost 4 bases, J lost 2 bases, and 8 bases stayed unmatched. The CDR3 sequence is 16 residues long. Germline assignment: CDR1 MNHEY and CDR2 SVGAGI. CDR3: CASSFRPGQGTYEQYF. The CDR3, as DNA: TGTGCCAGCAGTTTCAGACCGGGACAGGGGACCTACGAGCAGTACTTC.

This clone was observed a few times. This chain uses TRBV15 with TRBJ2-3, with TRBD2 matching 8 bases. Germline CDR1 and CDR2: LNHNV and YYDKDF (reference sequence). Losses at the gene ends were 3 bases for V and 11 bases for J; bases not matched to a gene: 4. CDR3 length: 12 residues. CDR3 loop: CATSRRGVGQYF. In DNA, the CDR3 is TGTGCCACCAGCAGGCGGGGGGTGGGGCAGTATTTT.